These 28 T cell receptor beta chains came from one sample sequenced in a study of T cell responses to AZD1222 COVID-19 vaccine. The protocol was immunoSEQ multiplex PCR, while the TCRdb copy is restricted to in-frame clones and leaves out a portion. The profile covers about 96,000 clones, with approximately 90% appearing a single time and about 1.5% taken by the ten largest. The input for sequencing was peripheral blood, taken on day 0 of AZD1222 vaccination. These receptors all stem from an adult in good health.

The V and J genes are TRBV7-3 and TRBJ2-1, with 10 bases matching TRBD2. The junction had 9 bases not matched to a gene; V was cut back by 1 base and J by 0 bases. CDR1 and CDR2 from the germline V gene are SGHTA and FQGTGA. The CDR3 has 19 residues. The CDR3 loop is CASSLKLAGGPSSYNEQFF. In DNA, the CDR3 is TGTGCCAGCAGCTTAAAGTTAGCGGGGGGCCCGAGCTCCTACAATGAGCAGTTCTTC.

This CDR3 is CASADSYGYTF. As DNA, the CDR3 is TGCGCCAGCGCGGACAGCTACGGCTACACCTTC. The chain is built from TRBV5-1 and TRBJ1-2; D is possibly TRBD1 (6 bases). The germline V and J ends were trimmed by 7 bases and 8 bases, with 12 bases remaining between them. Germline CDR1 reads SGHRS; CDR2 reads YFSETQ. CDR3 length equals 11 residues.

J is TRBJ2-3 and V is TRBV7-2, with 9 bases that match TRBD2. Losses at the gene ends were 5 bases for V and 0 bases for J; bases not matched to a gene: 15. The CDR3 sequence is 19 residues long. The germline V gene encodes CDR1 SGHTA and CDR2 FQGNSA. The CDR3 protein is CASSLTPRDLAGSTDTQYF. CDR3 coding DNA: TGTGCCAGCAGCCTGACTCCCCGAGATCTAGCGGGGAGCACAGATACGCAGTATTTT.

The chain uses TRBV7-3 and TRBJ2-7, with 9 bases fitting TRBD1. J gave up 6 bases and V 5 bases, and 5 bases lay outside the gene matches. Germline loops: CDR1 SGHTA, CDR2 FQGTGA. The CDR3 is 13 amino acids. The chain's CDR3 is CASSTQGALEQYF. In DNA, the CDR3 is TGTGCCAGCAGCACACAGGGGGCGCTCGAGCAGTACTTC.

V is TRBV30 and J is TRBJ1-1; 7 bases are shared with TRBD1. The CDR3 runs to 15 residues. CDR1 GTSNPN and CDR2 SVGIG come from the germline V gene (reference sequence). V shed 2 bases and J 5 bases; nucleotides not matched to a gene: 11. The DNA of the CDR3 is TGTGCCTGGAGTCAGGGGGGAGGGGGTAGGACTGAAGCTTTCTTT. This translates into CAWSQGGGGRTEAFF.

This clone has more than one count but fewer than ten. The CDR3 DNA reads TGTGCCAGCAGTTCCCGAAACAGGGGAGGCAATGAGCAGTTCTTC. Its translation is CASSSRNRGGNEQFF. The rearrangement uses TRBV27 and TRBJ2-1, with a possible D match to TRBD1 (7 bases). CDR1 and CDR2 (germline): MNHEY, SMNVEV (reference sequence). This CDR3 region has 15 residues. V dropped 4 bases and J dropped 6 bases, with 16 bases sitting between them.

This clone occurred once. The V and J genes are TRBV24-1 and TRBJ2-4; TRBD2 matches 12 bases. Germline values: CDR1 KGHDR, CDR2 SFDVKD. The trim removed 3 bases at V and 9 bases at J, leaving 8 bases unmatched. The CDR3 has 16 amino acids. CDR3 nucleotides: TGTGCCACCAGTGATCGGAGACTAGCGGGGGTGGGCATTCAGTACTTC. Translating gives CATSDRRLAGVGIQYF.

This clone was seen once. The chain recombines TRBV4-3 with TRBJ1-6, with D unresolved. Germline lookup yields CDR1 LGHNA and CDR2 YSLEER. The CDR3 consists of 15 residues. V was trimmed by 1 base and J by 8 bases, leaving 12 bases between them. Here the CDR3 DNA reads TGCGCCAGCAGCCAAGGGATCCATGGGGATTCACCCCTCCACTTT. Its translation is CASSQGIHGDSPLHF.

The V and J genes are TRBV3-1 (or the pseudogene TRBV3-2) and TRBJ2-3; D perhaps matches TRBD2 (5 bases). The germline V and J ends were trimmed by 4 bases and 6 bases, with 8 bases remaining between them. This CDR3 region has 12 residues. Germline loops: CDR1 LGHDT, CDR2 YNNKEL (reference sequence). The CDR3 region is CASSLRRDTQYF. The CDR3 DNA reads TGTGCCAGCAGCCTCCGGAGGGATACGCAGTATTTT.

The J gene is TRBJ2-7, the V gene TRBV11-2; 8 nucleotides agree with TRBD1. There are 16 residues in the CDR3. Trimming took 5 bases from V and 6 from J; bases not matched to a gene: 15. CDR1 is SGHAT and CDR2 is FQNNGV in the germline V gene. The chain's CDR3 is CASSPSLGTGKSEQYF. In nucleotides, the CDR3 is TGTGCCAGCAGCCCCTCCCTCGGGACAGGCAAGTCCGAGCAGTACTTC.

The chain has TRBV5-6 and TRBJ2-1; no definite D call. V dropped 0 bases and J dropped 0 bases, with 10 bases sitting between them. Germline V lookup: CDR1 SGHDT, CDR2 YYEEEE. This CDR3 has 16 residues. The DNA for the CDR3 is TGTGCCAGCAGCTTGGGGGTTCTAAGCTCCTACAATGAGCAGTTCTTC. Its translation is CASSLGVLSSYNEQFF.

The V gene is TRBV28, the J gene TRBJ2-5; TRBD2 aligns across 14 bases. CDR1 MDHEN and CDR2 SYDVKM come from the germline V gene. This CDR3 comprises 16 residues. Losses at the gene ends were 6 bases for V and 4 bases for J; bases not matched to a gene: 7. The CDR3 spells CASSPGLAGVRETQYF. Here the CDR3 DNA reads TGTGCCAGCAGCCCGGGACTAGCGGGGGTGAGAGAGACCCAGTACTTC. Combining the CDR3 with reference TRBV28 and TRBJ2-5 gives the whole variable domain DVKVTQSSRYLVKRTGEKVFLECVQDMDHENMFWYRQDPGLGLRLIYFSYDVKMKEKGDIPEGYSVSREKKERFSLILESASTNQTSMYLCASSPGLAGVRETQYFGPGTRLLVL.

The chain carries TRBV7-9 and TRBJ1-5; possibly TRBD1 for D (5 bases). Germline CDR1 and CDR2: SEHNR and FQNEAQ (reference sequence). This CDR3 is 18 amino acids long. Between the trimmed V and J ends, which lost 0 bases and 4 bases, there was a span of 19 bases. CDR3 bases: TGTGCCAGCAGCTTAGCGGCAGATTGGGACGGGACTAATCAGCCCCAGCATTTT. It codes for CASSLAADWDGTNQPQHF. The whole variable domain, remainder taken from reference TRBV7-9 and TRBJ1-5, is DTGVSQNPRHKITKRGQNVTFRCDPISEHNRLYWYRQTLGQGPEFLTYFQNEAQLEKSRLLSDRFSAERPKGSFSTLEIQRTEQGDSAMYLCASSLAADWDGTNQPQHFGDGTRLSIL.

The V call is TRBV11-3, the J call TRBJ2-7; 11 nucleotides match TRBD1. This CDR3 is built from 14 residues. The V gene's germline CDR1 is SGHNT and CDR2 YENEEA. The ends lost 4 bases at V and 3 bases at J; junction bases unmatched: 2. CDR3 sequence (DNA): TGTGCCAGCAGCTCGGGACAGGGGGACTACGAGCAGTACTTC. Its protein product is CASSSGQGDYEQYF. Full variable domain (remainder filled in from reference TRBV11-3 and TRBJ2-7): EAGVVQSPRYKIIEKKQPVAFWCNPISGHNTLYWYLQNLGQGPELLIRYENEEAVDDSQLPKDRFSAERLKGVDSTLKIQPAELGDSAVYLCASSSGQGDYEQYFGPGTRLTVT.

The V call is TRBV27, the J call TRBJ1-1; D unresolved. The ends were cut back, 0 bases at V and 5 bases at J, with 13 bases in the middle. CDR1 and CDR2 (germline): MNHEY, SMNVEV (reference sequence). The CDR3 runs 15 residues. CDR3 sequence reads: CASSLSMAMGTEAFF. The DNA for the CDR3 is TGTGCCAGCAGTTTATCGATGGCCATGGGAACTGAAGCTTTCTTT.

V gene TRBV7-9 combines with J gene TRBJ1-1, with 8 bases fitting TRBD1. Unmatched junction bases numbered 3, after V lost 5 bases and J lost 1 base. CDR1 and CDR2 (germline): SEHNR, FQNEAQ (reference sequence). This CDR3 has 14 amino acids. CDR3 amino acids: CASSPRGQNTEAFF. The CDR3 DNA follows: TGTGCCAGCAGCCCCAGGGGGCAGAACACTGAAGCTTTCTTT. Full variable domain (missing parts from reference TRBV7-9 and TRBJ1-1): DTGVSQNPRHKITKRGQNVTFRCDPISEHNRLYWYRQTLGQGPEFLTYFQNEAQLEKSRLLSDRFSAERPKGSFSTLEIQRTEQGDSAMYLCASSPRGQNTEAFFGQGTRLTVV.

The chain employs TRBV19 and TRBJ1-2, with 10 bases lining up with TRBD1. The CDR3 has 13 residues. Germline V gene sequence: CDR1 LNHDA, CDR2 SQIVND (reference sequence). V dropped 5 bases and J dropped 4; count of bases not matched to a gene: 1. For the CDR3, the DNA is TGTGCCAGTAGTCGGGACAGGGGCTATGGCTACACCTTC. This sequence encodes CASSRDRGYGYTF.

The chain employs TRBV4-3 and TRBJ1-5; D might be TRBD1 (6 bases). CDR1 is LGHNA and CDR2 is YSLEER in the germline V gene. V was clipped by 0 bases and J by 6 bases, with 15 bases between them. The CDR3 has 16 residues. CDR3 region: CASSQDPRAGAQPQHF. CDR3 DNA sequence: TGCGCCAGCAGCCAAGATCCCAGGGCAGGGGCTCAGCCCCAGCATTTT.

CDR3 loop: CASRPGQGGYGYTF. The CDR3, as DNA: TGTGCCAGCAGGCCAGGACAGGGCGGCTATGGCTACACCTTC. The genes are TRBV2 and TRBJ1-2; TRBD1 matches at 8 bases. Losses at the gene ends were 6 bases for V and 4 bases for J; bases not matched to a gene: 7. Germline V gene data show CDR1 as SNHLY and CDR2 as FYNNEI. This CDR3 contains 14 residues.

The chain carries TRBV29-1 and TRBJ1-1, with D tentatively TRBD1 (5 bases). V lost 3 bases and J 5 bases, leaving 13 bases between the germline ends. CDR1 is SQVTM and CDR2 is ANQGSEA in the germline V gene. The CDR3 is 13 residues long. The CDR3 nucleotides read TGCAGCGTTGAGGGGCTGGGAGGAACTGAAGCTTTCTTT. It encodes CSVEGLGGTEAFF.

The chain has TRBV9 and TRBJ1-2; D uncertain. The CDR3 sequence is 14 residues long. Trimming cost V 4 bases and J 5 bases, with 15 bases left between them. Germline loops: CDR1 SGDLS, CDR2 YYNGEE. The CDR3 nucleotides are TGTGCCAGCAGCCCGACCAGAAGACGGTATGGCTACACCTTC. Its protein is CASSPTRRRYGYTF.

The chain is built from TRBV7-2 and TRBJ2-2; D is unclear. The CDR3 is 14 amino acids. V dropped 0 bases and J dropped 7 bases, with 9 bases sitting between them. The germline V gene has CDR1 SGHTA and CDR2 FQGNSA. The chain's CDR3 is CASSLAWAGGELFF. The CDR3 nucleotides are TGTGCCAGCAGCTTAGCCTGGGCAGGCGGGGAGCTGTTTTTT.

Only one count was recorded for this clone. The chain employs TRBV24-1 and TRBJ2-1; 9 nucleotides line up with TRBD2. V shed 5 bases, J shed 1 base, and the junction held 5 bases outside the gene matches. CDR3 size: 16 residues. Germline assignment: CDR1 KGHDR and CDR2 SFDVKD. The CDR3 bases are TGTGCCACCAGTGGCTCTAGCGGGGAGTCCTACAATGAGCAGTTCTTC. Translation: CATSGSSGESYNEQFF.

The sample holds one count of this clone. DNA of the CDR3: TGTGCCAGCAGCTTAGGAGGGGCCGTTGAAGCTTTCTTT. Amino acids: CASSLGGAVEAFF. The V gene is TRBV7-9, the J gene TRBJ1-1, with TRBD1 as a possible D gene (5 bases). The germline gives CDR1 SEHNR, CDR2 FQNEAQ (reference sequence). Trimming took 1 base from V and 7 from J, leaving 10 bases between them. The CDR3 has 13 amino acids.

This chain links TRBV13 with TRBJ2-7, with TRBD2 matching over 8 bases. The CDR3 spans 14 residues. V lost 8 bases to trimming and J lost 2 bases; unmatched junction nucleotides: 8. Germline lookup yields CDR1 PRHDT and CDR2 FYEKMQ (reference sequence). CDR3 region: CASRPGGATYEQYF. The CDR3 DNA reads TGTGCCAGCCGGCCCGGGGGGGCGACCTACGAGCAGTACTTC.

The chain has TRBV30 and TRBJ1-5, with D uncertain. V was clipped by 8 bases and J by 2 bases, with 13 bases between them. CDR3 length equals 13 residues. Germline V gene sequence: CDR1 GTSNPN, CDR2 SVGIG (reference sequence). CDR3 in DNA: TGTGCCGAGGGCAGGCTTGGCAATCAGCCCCAGCATTTT. This translates into CAEGRLGNQPQHF.

This sequence joins TRBV10-2 and TRBJ2-3; D gene unclear. The CDR3 runs to 14 residues. V was trimmed by 3 bases and J by 0 bases, leaving 7 bases between them. Germline V gene lookup returns CDR1 WSHSY and CDR2 SAAADI. The CDR3 sequence: CASSDSASTDTQYF. CDR3 nucleotide sequence: TGCGCCAGCAGTGATTCCGCTAGCACAGATACGCAGTATTTT.

The V gene is TRBV5-1, the J gene TRBJ2-7; 9 bases agree with TRBD2. This CDR3 is built from 15 residues. After removal of 4 bases from V and 2 bases from J, the junction contained 7 bases not matched to a gene. Germline CDR1 is SGHRS and CDR2 is YFSETQ. CDR3 sequence (DNA): TGCGCCAGCAGCCTAATTAGCGGGGGTACCTACGAGCAGTACTTC. Its translation: CASSLISGGTYEQYF.